Listed below are T cell receptor beta chains from one sample, sequenced in a study of vaccination effects on CD4 cells after COVID-19. TCRdb's copy holds only in-frame clones and misses some; the assay was immunoSEQ multiplex PCR. Counted here are around 45,000 clones, about three quarters occurring once; the ten biggest clones make up around 11%. These receptors have no identified antigens. The source was CD4+ T cells from PBMCs cultured without peptide, collected before COVID-19 vaccination. These receptors were taken from a human donor who had a prior SARS-CoV-2 infection. The CDR3 runs from the conserved cysteine through the conserved F or W. The D gene is left open where the match is weak. Where a row states a size, it is once, few, many or the class of an expanded clone; other rows omit it.

TRBJ2-1 | medium-sized | TRBV30 | TRBD1 | TGTGCCTGGGATTACGGGACAGAAGAGCAGTTCTTC | CAWDYGTEEQFF
TRBJ1-2 | - | TRBV5-4 | - | TGTGCCAGCAGCTTGGTGCAGGGGACTGGCGGCTACACCTTC | CASSLVQGTGGYTF
TRBJ2-1 | - | TRBV19 | TRBD2 | TGTGCCAGTACTCACTTAGCGGGGGACAATGAGCAGTTCTTC | CASTHLAGDNEQFF
TRBJ1-1 | - | TRBV14 | TRBD1 | TGTGCCAGCAGCCAAAGTACCAGGGGGGCTAACACTGAAGCTTTCTTT | CASSQSTRGANTEAFF
TRBJ1-6 | - | TRBV27 | - | TGTGCCAGCAGTTTGGTCGGCGATAATTCACCCCTCCACTTT | CASSLVGDNSPLHF
TRBJ2-7 | - | TRBV6-2/TRBV6-3 | TRBD1 | TGTGCCAGCAGTATACACTCGGACAGGCGCACTACTATAACCTACGAGCAGTACTTC | CASSIHSDRRTTITYEQYF
TRBJ2-3 | once | TRBV7-6 | - | TGTGCCAGCAGCTTAGGAGTATCCGAGTTAAATACGCAGTATTTT | CASSLGVSELNTQYF
TRBJ2-5 | - | TRBV7-9 | TRBD2 | TGTGCCAGCAGCTTAGGTAGCGGGAGGGATCAAGAGACCCAGTACTTC | CASSLGSGRDQETQYF
TRBJ2-3 | - | TRBV11-3 | - | TGTGCCAGCAGCCCCAAGACAGATACGCAGTATTTT | CASSPKTDTQYF
TRBJ1-6 | - | TRBV5-5 | TRBD1 | TGTGCCAGCAGCTTGGCCTGGGCAGGGGGCTCACCCCTCCACTTT | CASSLAWAGGSPLHF
TRBJ2-7 | - | TRBV24-1 | TRBD1 | TGTGCCACCAGTGACCCTACGACAGGGGGGTACGAGCAGTACTTC | CATSDPTTGGYEQYF
TRBJ2-1 | once | TRBV5-1 | - | TGCGCCAGCAGCTTGGGACTCTCCTACAATGAGCAGTTCTTC | CASSLGLSYNEQFF
TRBJ2-2 | once | TRBV18 | - | TGTGCCAGCTCCCCCGGGCTGTTCGTTCCCGGGGAGCTGTTTTTT | CASSPGLFVPGELFF
TRBJ1-1 | - | TRBV7-9 | - | TGTGCCAGCAGCTTTTTTTTGGGTGAAGCTTTCTTT | CASSFFLGEAFF
TRBJ1-2 | - | TRBV27 | TRBD1 | TGTGCCAGCAGTTTATCCGACCCGGGACAGGACCCTCATGGCTACACCTTC | CASSLSDPGQDPHGYTF
TRBJ2-3 | - | TRBV6-1 | TRBD2 | TGTGCCAGCAGTGAAGGACTAGCGGCTCAAGTAGGTTATACGCAGTATTTT | CASSEGLAAQVGYTQYF
TRBJ2-3 | few | TRBV7-2 | - | TGTGCCAGCAGCTTAGCCGCAGATACGCAGTATTTT | CASSLAADTQYF
TRBJ1-2 | - | TRBV20-1 | - | TGCAGTGCTCCTGAGACCCAACCAGTCACCTTC | CSAPETQPVTF
TRBJ2-5 | - | TRBV6-6 | - | TGTGCCAGCCGCGGGGGCGGAGGCCAAGAGACCCAGTACTTC | CASRGGGGQETQYF